This entry lists 29 T cell receptor beta chains sequenced from one sample in a study of blood T cells in healthy people across ages. Then a second PCR, running roughly 7 to 11 cycles, was carried out with a sample-barcoded 5' primer and a J-beta primer mix. Each CDR3 protein is one row after TCRdb ran MiXCR on the 5' RACE reads. Of some 1.6 million distinct CDR3 sequences in the sample, about 35% are singletons; the top ten hold 11%. The specimen sequenced was blood. These receptors originate from a woman aged 30 to 39 in good health.

This clonotype came up a few times. The chain is built from TRBV10-3 and TRBJ2-1; D perhaps matches TRBD2 (5 bases). The germline V and J ends were trimmed by 3 bases and 4 bases, with 16 bases remaining between them. CDR3 length equals 16 residues. Germline values: CDR1 ENHRY, CDR2 SYGVKD. CDR3 residues: CAISDWPSGEYNEQFF. CDR3 nucleotides: TGTGCCATCAGTGATTGGCCGAGCGGAGAATACAATGAGCAGTTCTTC.

The chain links TRBV12-3 or TRBV12-4 to TRBJ1-4, with unresolved D. Trimming removed 7 bases from V and 8 bases from J, with 14 bases in between. The CDR3 sequence is 13 residues long. CDR3 in amino acids: CASILRWGEKLFF. The DNA of the CDR3 is TGTGCCAGCATACTACGGTGGGGAGAAAAACTGTTTTTT.

Only a few counts were recorded for this clonotype. The V gene is TRBV7-9, the J gene TRBJ2-1, with 12 bases matching TRBD2. V lost 3 bases to trimming and J lost 8 bases; unmatched junction nucleotides: 5. This CDR3 is 15 amino acids long. CDR1 SEHNR and CDR2 FQNEAQ come from the germline V gene (reference sequence). In DNA, the CDR3 is TGTGCCAGCAGCTTCGGACTAGCGGGATTGCATGAGCAGTTCTTC. It translates to CASSFGLAGLHEQFF.

The chain has TRBV5-1 and TRBJ2-1; 9 positions match TRBD1. Germline V gene sequence: CDR1 SGHRS, CDR2 YFSETQ. The CDR3 extends over 16 amino acids. V lost 3 bases to trimming and J lost 9 bases; unmatched junction nucleotides: 13. CDR3 nucleotide sequence: TGCGCCAGCAGCTCGACCGGGACAGGGTATCGGGCTGAGCAGTTCTTC. Its translation: CASSSTGTGYRAEQFF.

A few counts support this clonotype. The chain joins TRBV20-1 to TRBJ1-5; the D gene is possibly TRBD1 (5 bases). Germline V gene lookup returns CDR1 DFQATT and CDR2 SNEGSKA (reference sequence). The CDR3 extends over 14 amino acids. Trimming cost V 4 bases and J 5 bases, with 15 bases left between them. The CDR3, as DNA: TGCAGTGCTATAGGGACGGATCTATATCAGCCCCAGCATTTT. It translates to CSAIGTDLYQPQHF.

This clonotype was seen a handful of times. DNA for the CDR3: TGTGCCACCAGCAGACGAGGCCCCCCGAGCTCCTACGAGCAGTACTTC. The encoded protein is CATSRRGPPSSYEQYF. This chain connects TRBV15 to TRBJ2-7, with D unresolved. This CDR3 is 16 amino acids long. Germline V gene lookup returns CDR1 LNHNV and CDR2 YYDKDF (reference sequence). V was shortened by 2 bases and J by 0 bases, with 14 bases between the two germline ends.

CDR3 loop: CAISETQGAGETQYF. CDR3 bases: TGTGCCATCAGTGAGACACAGGGGGCAGGGGAGACCCAGTACTTC. The gene calls are TRBV10-3 and TRBJ2-5; the match to TRBD1 covers 9 bases. After removal of 2 bases from V and 5 bases from J, the junction contained 6 bases not matched to a gene. The CDR3 is 15 amino acids. Germline V gene lookup returns CDR1 ENHRY and CDR2 SYGVKD.

Many counts were recorded for this clonotype. The chain joins TRBV21-1 to TRBJ2-5; the D call TRBD1 from the table was never checked on the DNA. TRBV21-1 is termed a pseudogene. The CDR3 extends over 18 amino acids. The CDR3: CASSKRFGDPTPRETQYF. The CDR3 nucleotides are TGTGCCAGCAGCAAAAGGTTTGGGGACCCGACCCCCCGGGAGACCCAGTACTTC.

The chain uses TRBV6-6 and TRBJ1-6, with TRBD1 as a possible D gene (5 bases). The CDR3 has 15 residues. The germline gives CDR1 MNHNY, CDR2 SVGAGI (reference sequence). Trimming took off 5 bases at V and 10 bases at J, with 18 bases between the two ends. The CDR3: CASSEGRSGGSPLHF. CDR3 DNA sequence: TGTGCCAGCAGTGAGGGACGGTCAGGCGGATCACCCCTCCACTTT.

This sequence joins TRBV20-1 and TRBJ2-7; maybe TRBD2 (5 bases). From germline, CDR1 is DFQATT and CDR2 SNEGSKA (reference sequence). V was clipped by 0 bases and J by 2 bases, with 14 bases between them. This CDR3 spans 15 amino acids. For the CDR3, the DNA is TGCAGTGCTAGAGAACCCAAAGCGGCCGCCTACGAGCAGTACTTC. It yields the protein CSAREPKAAAYEQYF.

The J gene is TRBJ2-2, the V gene TRBV5-6; no clear D gene. This CDR3 is 14 amino acids long. CDR1 SGHDT and CDR2 YYEEEE come from the germline V gene. V dropped 4 bases and J dropped 3 bases, with 10 bases sitting between them. CDR3 loop: CASSDATDTGELFF. As DNA, the CDR3 is TGTGCCAGCAGCGATGCTACAGACACCGGGGAGCTGTTTTTT.

This clonotype was observed once. The chain joins TRBV14 to TRBJ1-6; a weak D match, TRBD1 (5 bases). Germline values: CDR1 SGHDN, CDR2 FVKESK. The V and J ends lost 6 bases and 7 bases respectively, with 16 bases between them. The CDR3 is made up of 15 amino acids. The CDR3 DNA is TGTGCCAGCAGTTATACGACAGTGGGGAATTCACCCCTCCACTTT. It translates to CASSYTTVGNSPLHF.

With respect to this clonotype: Because it lacks the conserved phenylalanine or tryptophan at the end, this CDR3 is likely a read error. The chain carries TRBV7-2 and TRBJ2-3; 8 positions agree with TRBD2. This CDR3 is built from 15 residues. Germline V CDR1 and CDR2: SGHTA, FQGNSA. V shed 7 bases and J 5 bases; nucleotides not matched to a gene: 11. CDR3 residues: CASTVGGRRGDTQYL. The CDR3 coding sequence is TGTGCCAGCACCGTAGGCGGGAGGCGGGGAGATACGCAGTATCTT.

V gene TRBV4-1 combines with J gene TRBJ1-4, with 7 bases matching TRBD1. Germline V gene lookup returns CDR1 MGHRA and CDR2 YSYEKL. The V and J ends lost 5 bases and 3 bases, in that order; junction bases with no gene match: 6. This CDR3 region has 15 residues. CDR3 amino acids: CASSTTGTANEKLFF. CDR3 nucleotides: TGCGCCAGCAGCACCACAGGGACAGCTAATGAAAAACTGTTTTTT.

This clonotype was found a few times. This chain's CDR3 is CASSQPDGQGYYGYTF. CDR3 coding DNA: TGTGCCAGCAGCCAGCCAGATGGACAGGGCTACTATGGCTACACCTTC. V is TRBV12-3 or TRBV12-4 and J is TRBJ1-2; 8 positions match TRBD1. The V gene end was trimmed by 6 bases and the J gene end by 3 bases; junction bases not matched to a gene: 12. The CDR3 sequence is 16 residues long.

The table lists this clonotype with many counts. The chain joins TRBV10-3 to TRBJ2-3; 8 nucleotides align to TRBD2. V shed 7 bases, J shed 4 bases, and the junction held 10 bases outside the gene matches. CDR1 and CDR2 (germline): ENHRY, SYGVKD. The CDR3 contains 15 residues. The chain's CDR3 is CAINWSSGRSDTQYF. Written as DNA, the CDR3 is TGTGCCATCAATTGGTCGAGCGGGAGATCAGATACGCAGTATTTT.

This clonotype has just a few counts. The rearrangement links TRBV7-9 to TRBJ1-5; D is possibly TRBD1 (5 bases). V shed 3 bases and J shed 5 bases, with 11 bases lying between them. The CDR3 extends over 14 amino acids. CDR1 and CDR2 (germline): SEHNR, FQNEAQ (reference sequence). The CDR3 bases are TGTGCCAGCAGCTTTGAGGGACCCCATCAGCCCCAGCATTTT. Encoded protein: CASSFEGPHQPQHF.

The J gene is TRBJ2-5, the V gene TRBV3-1, with D tentatively TRBD2 (6 bases). CDR1 is LGHDT and CDR2 is YNNKEL in the germline V gene (reference sequence). The CDR3 runs 16 residues. V lost 0 bases and J 2 bases, leaving 13 bases between the germline ends. The CDR3 sequence is CASSQELGTSQETQYF. As DNA, the CDR3 is TGTGCCAGCAGCCAAGAATTGGGGACTTCACAAGAGACCCAGTACTTC.

This clonotype was observed a few times. The rearrangement joins TRBV10-3 to TRBJ1-1; 8 bases line up with TRBD1. J was trimmed by 0 bases and V by 7 bases; bases with no gene match: 7. Germline CDR1 ENHRY, CDR2 SYGVKD. This CDR3 is 15 amino acids long. In DNA form, the CDR3 reads TGTGCCATCAAGGCCGTGGACAGGGTGAACACTGAAGCTTTCTTT. It encodes CAIKAVDRVNTEAFF.

In its sample, this clonotype was seen a few times. The CDR3 region has the DNA TGTGCCAGCAGCCAGGAATTGTATGGACTAGCGGGAACTATAGATACGCAGTATTTT. This gives the protein CASSQELYGLAGTIDTQYF. This chain joins TRBV4-2 and TRBJ2-3; TRBD2 aligns across 12 bases. The junction had 15 bases not matched to a gene; V was cut back by 3 bases and J by 5 bases. CDR1 LGHNA and CDR2 YNFKEQ come from the germline V gene. The CDR3 is 19 amino acids.

In its sample, this clonotype was seen a few times. V and J are TRBV20-1 and TRBJ2-5; D might be TRBD1 (6 bases). This CDR3 is 12 amino acids long. Trimming removed 5 bases at V and 3 bases at J, with 10 bases between. Germline lookup yields CDR1 DFQATT and CDR2 SNEGSKA (reference sequence). This CDR3 reads CSAPPGEETQYF. The DNA for the CDR3 is TGCAGTGCTCCGCCAGGGGAAGAGACCCAGTACTTC.

Turning to this clonotype: At one of its ends the junction is not consistent with the germline gene, which may arise from a read error. CDR3 protein: CASSEWGTSGYTDAQYF. The CDR3 DNA follows: TGTGCCAGCAGTGAATGGGGGACTAGCGGGTACACAGATGCGCAGTATTTT. J is TRBJ2-3 and V is TRBV25-1; 12 nucleotides match TRBD2. The length of the CDR3 is 17 residues. Germline-derived CDR1 and CDR2 are MGHDK and SYGVNS. The full variable domain, rest sourced from reference TRBV25-1 and TRBJ2-3, is EADIYQTPRYLVIGTGKKITLECSQTMGHDKMYWYQQDPGMELHLIHYSYGVNSTEKGDLSSESTVSRIRTEHFPLTLESARPSHTSQYLCASSEWGTSGYTDAQYFGPGTRLTVL.

This sequence joins TRBV21-1 and TRBJ1-1; the table's TRBD1 call for D was not verified on the DNA. TRBV21-1 is noted as a pseudogene. The CDR3 runs to 15 residues. CDR3 loop: CASSIKAGGAGEAFF. The CDR3 coding sequence is TGTGCCAGCAGCATCAAAGCAGGGGGCGCGGGTGAAGCTTTCTTT.

This clonotype was found a few times. This chain joins TRBV20-1 and TRBJ1-1, with D possibly being TRBD1 (6 bases). Trimming removed 1 base at V and 3 bases at J, with 15 bases between. Germline V gene lookup returns CDR1 DFQATT and CDR2 SNEGSKA (reference sequence). CDR3 length: 15 amino acids. CDR3 amino acids: CSARVGASMDTEAFF. In DNA, the CDR3 is TGCAGTGCTAGAGTGGGGGCGTCCATGGACACTGAAGCTTTCTTT.

This clonotype was recorded only once. Germline and junction disagree at one end, which may indicate a read error. The chain links TRBV3-1 to TRBJ2-5, with D perhaps being TRBD1 or TRBD2 (5 bases each). This CDR3 has 15 amino acids. In germline, CDR1 is LGHDT, CDR2 YNNKEL (reference sequence). In DNA form, the CDR3 reads TGTGCCGGCAGCCAGACCGGGACCGGACAAGAGACCCAGTACTTC. Amino acid sequence: CAGSQTGTGQETQYF.

The V call is TRBV5-5, the J call TRBJ1-2; D gene unclear. The CDR3 length is 16 residues. Deletions cut 2 bases from V and 5 bases from J, with 19 bases between. Germline loops: CDR1 SGHKS, CDR2 YYEKEE (reference sequence). CDR3 coding DNA: TGTGCCAGCAGCTTCCGTCTGGGGATAATCTTTTATGGCTACACCTTC. Translated: CASSFRLGIIFYGYTF.

In this sample, this clonotype turned up many times. This chain links TRBV20-1 with TRBJ2-5; TRBD2 agrees at 14 bases. Germline lookup yields CDR1 DFQATT and CDR2 SNEGSKA (reference sequence). The CDR3 loop spans 16 amino acids. J was trimmed by 5 bases and V by 5 bases; bases with no gene match: 10. The CDR3 loop is CSAAGTSGGSGETQYF. DNA for the CDR3: TGCAGTGCTGCCGGGACTAGCGGGGGCTCTGGGGAGACCCAGTACTTC.

Details on this clonotype: At one boundary the junction diverges from the germline segment, which might be a read error. The rearrangement links TRBV7-2 to TRBJ1-5; 7 bases agree with TRBD1. Germline CDR1 and CDR2: SGHTA and FQGNSA. This CDR3 is built from 14 residues. Here the CDR3 DNA reads TGTGTCAGCAGCGCAGGGGGTAGGAATCAGCCCCAGCATTTT. Amino acids: CVSSAGGRNQPQHF.

The rearrangement links TRBV12-3 or TRBV12-4 to TRBJ2-3, with 8 bases aligning to TRBD2. The V segment lost 6 bases and the J segment 5 bases; nucleotides outside the gene matches: 7. This CDR3 has 14 residues. The CDR3 here is CASRAGGGLDTQYF. The CDR3 DNA reads as TGTGCCAGCAGAGCTGGCGGGGGGCTAGATACGCAGTATTTT.